These T cell receptor beta chains were read from a single sample in a study of T-cell memory formation after mild COVID-19. TCRdb reprocessed the 5' RACE reads with MiXCR, giving one entry per CDR3 protein. The sample carries hundreds of thousands of distinct CDR3 sequences, less than 25% recorded once. The sample taken for sequencing was PBMCs or a T cell subset sorted from them (not recorded which). The receptor source for this set is an adult woman who had mild COVID-19 (a few samples of this study predate the infection). Cell type and time point are not known. CDR3s leave out the opening cysteine and the closing phenylalanine or tryptophan.

TRBV7-2	TRBJ1-2	ASSHDRVNGYT
TRBV7-2	TRBJ2-6	ASSPQGMAGANVLT
TRBV12-3/TRBV12-4	TRBJ1-2	ASSLAGQRNYGYT
TRBV7-9	TRBJ2-1	AYDGTSGRGNEQF
TRBV5-4	TRBJ2-7	ASSFPPGQGPYEQY
TRBV4-1	TRBJ2-5	ASSQRLAGGRQETQY
TRBV5-1	TRBJ2-5	ASSFTEETQY
TRBV5-1	TRBJ2-6	ASSSSYSGANVLT
TRBV12-3/TRBV12-4	TRBJ2-7	ASSLGSQGPYEQY
TRBV9	TRBJ2-2	ASSVGDSANTGELF
TRBV20-1	TRBJ2-1	SAGTDFNNEQF
TRBV5-6	TRBJ2-2	ASSPINRDTGELF
TRBV4-2	TRBJ2-2	ASSQAGGRGDYTGELF
TRBV7-9	TRBJ2-7	ASSLVSSPLGEQY
TRBV7-9	TRBJ1-1	ASSLVGARTEAF
TRBV7-2	TRBJ2-7	ASSHRDNYEQY
TRBV7-3	TRBJ2-1	ASSVNPLTEQF
TRBV20-1	TRBJ1-3	SASRGGLGSGNTIY
TRBV20-1	TRBJ1-4	SATGGGPRANEKLF
TRBV6-2/TRBV6-3	TRBJ2-7	ASRQDVKHEQY
TRBV10-3	TRBJ2-3	AIRDSGGSTDTQY
TRBV29-1	TRBJ1-2	SVEVDVGGYT
TRBV7-2	TRBJ2-3	ASSLAGSYTDTQY
TRBV10-3	TRBJ2-7	AISAGFGTWNSYEQY
TRBV3-1	TRBJ2-5	ASSPQGARETQY
TRBV20-1	TRBJ2-1	SAPRGGSSYNEQF
TRBV10-2	TRBJ2-7	ASSDPWEGQVPYEQY
TRBV20-1	TRBJ2-3	SAAGTGGPDTQY
TRBV11-2	TRBJ2-1	ASTGLAGVGDNEQF
TRBV19	TRBJ2-1	ASSMREGYNEQF
TRBV7-8	TRBJ2-1	ASSLALADYSYNEQF
TRBV7-3	TRBJ1-1	ASSLQRVWHTEAF
TRBV29-1	TRBJ2-6	SAQGGAGANVLT
TRBV29-1	TRBJ2-7	SARDRTDSYEQY
TRBV12-3/TRBV12-4	TRBJ1-6	ASSRQGGGNSPLH
TRBV7-3	TRBJ2-3	ASNNGGADTQY
TRBV18	TRBJ2-5	ASSPGTGSETQY
TRBV6-2/TRBV6-3	TRBJ2-7	ASRRAIRTYEQY
TRBV7-9	TRBJ1-5	ASSGDRGADQPQH
TRBV12-3/TRBV12-4	TRBJ2-5	ASSLQDSQETQY
TRBV7-9	TRBJ2-3	ASSSLLGGTDTQY
TRBV27	TRBJ2-5	ASSSLGTRETQY
TRBV6-2/TRBV6-3	TRBJ2-3	ASSQLAGSLTDTQY
TRBV6-5	TRBJ2-7	ASSYSTGGAYEQY
TRBV11-1	TRBJ2-1	ASSLHRTTQSNEQF
TRBV4-1	TRBJ2-6	ASSPRDTSSGANVLT
TRBV14	TRBJ2-1	ASSQDFGADYNEQF
TRBV20-1	TRBJ1-2	SARERTRGGYT
TRBV6-5	TRBJ2-6	ASSPRGSESRSGANVLT
TRBV28	TRBJ1-1	ASSPGTGDMNTEAF
TRBV15	TRBJ2-7	ATSRDRSSGSYEQY
TRBV20-1	TRBJ2-1	SASLRNEQF
TRBV7-9	TRBJ1-1	ASSYPPRRGGMNTEAF